This T cell receptor (beta chain) was sequenced for a study of identical twins. Study results and caveats: Cross-sectional statistics, not tracking of the same donors, supported the conclusions.

The cDNA had a unique molecular identifier and a template-switch universal primer site. TCRdb reanalysed the 5' RACE reads using MiXCR and keeps one entry per CDR3 protein. The table lists around 490,000 distinct CDR3 sequences, about 16% of them singletons. As for this clonotype: Its antigen is unknown.

The same sample was also used in a study of yellow fever vaccine responses in identical twins.

Sequencing was done on a sample of CD4+ T cells sorted from blood. The source is a woman between 18 and 29 years old in good health.

CDR3 DNA: TGTGCCAGCAGCCAAGACGCGGGGGCGCGGGGCAATCAGCCCCAGCATTTT. This sequence encodes CASSQDAGARGNQPQHF. The V and J genes are TRBV12-3 or TRBV12-4 and TRBJ1-5; D is possibly TRBD1 (6 bases). V lost 6 bases and J lost 2, with 20 bases in between. The CDR3 is made up of 17 amino acids.